The 12 T cell receptor beta chains given below trace back to one sample, sequenced in a study of OX40 agonist ivuxolimab in advanced cancers. Data came from immunoSEQ multiplex PCR; TCRdb stores just in-frame clones and leaves some out. The table has 15,000 to 20,000 clones, roughly nine tenths seen once. The input for sequencing was CD4+ or CD8+ T cells sorted from blood, taken in a trial of the OX40 agonist ivuxolimab. These receptors all stem from an adult with an advanced solid tumor such as melanoma, head and neck, liver or kidney cancer.

The chain couples TRBV9 to TRBJ2-7, with D perhaps assigned TRBD1 or TRBD2 (5 bases each). Per germline, CDR1 SGDLS and CDR2 YYNGEE. The V and J ends lost 3 bases and 2 bases respectively, with 15 bases between them. The CDR3 runs 15 residues. DNA for the CDR3: TGTGCCAGCAGCGCCAGAGGGGACCCTCCCTACGAGCAGTACTTC. It codes for CASSARGDPPYEQYF.

This chain uses TRBV5-6 with TRBJ1-5, with unresolved D. The CDR3 totals 12 residues. The V gene's germline CDR1 is SGHDT and CDR2 YYEEEE. V lost 3 bases, J lost 5 bases, and 6 bases lay in between. The CDR3 here is CASSSPHQPQHF. For the CDR3, the DNA is TGTGCCAGCAGCTCCCCTCATCAGCCCCAGCATTTT.

This chain links TRBV19 with TRBJ1-6; 7 bases are a match to TRBD1. The germline gives CDR1 LNHDA, CDR2 SQIVND (reference sequence). The CDR3 totals 17 residues. Trimming removed 4 bases from V and 0 bases from J; junction bases left unmatched: 6. The CDR3 reads CASSTTGASSYNSPLHF. The CDR3 DNA is TGTGCCAGTAGTACAACAGGGGCCAGCTCCTATAATTCACCCCTCCACTTT.

The chain combines TRBV7-9 with TRBJ2-7, with 10 positions matching TRBD1. CDR3 size: 16 residues. Per the germline V gene, CDR1 is SEHNR and CDR2 is FQNEAQ (reference sequence). J was trimmed by 2 bases and V by 5 bases; bases with no gene match: 9. CDR3 nucleotides: TGTGCCAGCAGCCCTCGCCAAGGACAGGGGGCCTACGAGCAGTACTTC. Its translation is CASSPRQGQGAYEQYF.

V gene TRBV2 combines with J gene TRBJ1-3; TRBD1 might be the D (5 bases). This CDR3 has 13 amino acids. CDR1 is SNHLY and CDR2 is FYNNEI in the germline V gene. Trimming stripped 10 bases from V and 4 bases from J, with 14 bases between. CDR3 sequence reads: CAKMRGSGNTIYF. In nucleotides, the CDR3 is TGTGCCAAGATGAGGGGTTCCGGAAACACCATATATTTT.

The V gene is TRBV4-1, the J gene TRBJ2-5; 7 bases align to TRBD1. With 0 bases clipped from V and 5 bases from J, the junction kept 15 bases outside the gene matches. Germline CDR1 and CDR2: MGHRA and YSYEKL. This CDR3 is built from 18 residues. CDR3 nucleotide sequence: TGCGCCAGCAGCCAAGAAAGTGGCGCGGCAGGGGGATGGGAGACCCAGTACTTC. This encodes CASSQESGAAGGWETQYF.

The J gene is TRBJ2-7, the V gene TRBV5-6; D is perhaps TRBD2 (5 bases). The CDR3 has 13 residues. The V gene's germline CDR1 is SGHDT and CDR2 YYEEEE. Trimming pared 3 bases from V and 5 bases from J, leaving 12 bases between. The CDR3 sequence: CASSSYLANEQYF. The CDR3 DNA reads as TGTGCCAGCAGCTCCTACTTAGCGAACGAGCAGTACTTC. Filled out from reference TRBV5-6 and TRBJ2-7, the complete variable domain reads DAGVTQSPTHLIKTRGQQVTLRCSPKSGHDTVSWYQQALGQGPQFIFQYYEEEERQRGNFPDRFSGHQFPNYSSELNVNALLLGDSALYLCASSSYLANEQYFGPGTRLTVT.

V and J are TRBV7-6 and TRBJ1-1, with 9 bases lining up with TRBD1. The germline gives CDR1 SGHVS, CDR2 FNYEAQ. This CDR3 contains 14 residues. The V segment lost 5 bases and the J segment 4 bases; nucleotides outside the gene matches: 5. The CDR3 sequence is CASSPGQGTTEAFF. The CDR3 DNA reads as TGTGCCAGCAGCCCGGGACAGGGCACCACTGAAGCTTTCTTT.

The CDR3 DNA follows: TGTGCCAGCAGTTTCCCGGGCCCACCCCGCGAAGAGACCCAGTACTTC. Its translation is CASSFPGPPREETQYF. This sequence joins TRBV6-5 and TRBJ2-5; D unresolved. Germline CDR1 MNHEY, CDR2 SVGAGI. Trimming stripped 4 bases from V and 3 bases from J, with 18 bases between. CDR3 length: 16 amino acids.

The chain is built from TRBV13 and TRBJ2-7, with D uncertain. Germline V lookup: CDR1 PRHDT, CDR2 FYEKMQ (reference sequence). Trimming took off 5 bases at V and 3 bases at J, with 11 bases between the two ends. The CDR3 extends over 13 amino acids. The CDR3 is CASSDTNGYEQYF. The CDR3 bases are TGTGCCAGCAGCGATACGAATGGCTACGAGCAGTACTTC.

The chain employs TRBV19 and TRBJ2-2; 7 bases are shared with TRBD2. CDR1 is LNHDA, CDR2 SQIVND, per germline (reference sequence). The CDR3 runs 16 residues. V was clipped by 5 bases and J by 1 base; unmatched bases: 7. The CDR3 DNA reads as TGTGCCAGTAGTTCAGACAGCGGGGAGAACACCGGGGAGCTGTTTTTT. Encoded protein: CASSSDSGENTGELFF.

The chain links TRBV4-1 to TRBJ1-6; D gene ambiguous. The V end lost 0 bases, the J end lost 11 bases, and 11 bases lay between the germline ends. Germline-derived CDR1 and CDR2 are MGHRA and YSYEKL. This CDR3 has 14 residues. The DNA of the CDR3 is TGCGCCAGCAGCCAAGAGGGAACCGAAACACCCCTCCACTTT. Protein product: CASSQEGTETPLHF.